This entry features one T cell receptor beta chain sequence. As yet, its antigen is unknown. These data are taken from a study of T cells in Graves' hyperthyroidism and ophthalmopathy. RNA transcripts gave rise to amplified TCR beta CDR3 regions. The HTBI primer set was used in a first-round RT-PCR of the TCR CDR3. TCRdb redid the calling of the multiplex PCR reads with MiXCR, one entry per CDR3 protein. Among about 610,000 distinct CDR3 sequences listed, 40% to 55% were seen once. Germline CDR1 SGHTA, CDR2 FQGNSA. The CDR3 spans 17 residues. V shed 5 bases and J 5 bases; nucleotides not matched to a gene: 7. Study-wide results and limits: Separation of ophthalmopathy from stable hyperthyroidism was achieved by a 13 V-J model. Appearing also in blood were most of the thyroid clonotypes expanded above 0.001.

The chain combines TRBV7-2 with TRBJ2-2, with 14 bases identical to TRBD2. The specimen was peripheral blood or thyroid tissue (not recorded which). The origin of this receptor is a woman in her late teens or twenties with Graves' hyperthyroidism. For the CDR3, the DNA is TGTGCCAGCAGCCTCGGGACTAGCGGGAGAGGAACCGGGGAGCTGTTTTTT. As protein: CASSLGTSGRGTGELFF.